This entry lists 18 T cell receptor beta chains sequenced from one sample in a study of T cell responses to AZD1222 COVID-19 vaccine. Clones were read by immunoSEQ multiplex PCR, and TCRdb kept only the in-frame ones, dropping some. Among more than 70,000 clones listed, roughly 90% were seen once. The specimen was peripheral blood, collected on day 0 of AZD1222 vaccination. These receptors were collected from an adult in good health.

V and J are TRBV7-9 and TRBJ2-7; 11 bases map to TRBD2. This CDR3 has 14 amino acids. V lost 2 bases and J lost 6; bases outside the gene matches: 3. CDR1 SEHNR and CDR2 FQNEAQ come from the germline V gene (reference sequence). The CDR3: CASSLYLAGGEQYF. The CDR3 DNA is TGTGCCAGCAGCTTATACCTAGCGGGAGGCGAGCAGTACTTC.

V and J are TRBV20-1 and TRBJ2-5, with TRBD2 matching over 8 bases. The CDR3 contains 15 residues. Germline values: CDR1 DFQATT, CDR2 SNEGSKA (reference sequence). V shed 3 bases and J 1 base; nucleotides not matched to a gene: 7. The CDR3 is CSASIQRGSQETQYF. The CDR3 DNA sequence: TGCAGTGCTAGTATCCAGCGGGGGAGCCAAGAGACCCAGTACTTC.

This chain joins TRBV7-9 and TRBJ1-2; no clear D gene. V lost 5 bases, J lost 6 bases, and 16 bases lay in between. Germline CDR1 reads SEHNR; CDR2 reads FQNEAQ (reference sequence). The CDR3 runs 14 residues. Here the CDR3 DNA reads TGTGCCAGCAGCCCTCCGAGACTAAATAATGGCTACACCTTC. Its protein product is CASSPPRLNNGYTF. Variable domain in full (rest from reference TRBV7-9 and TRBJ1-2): DTGVSQNPRHKITKRGQNVTFRCDPISEHNRLYWYRQTLGQGPEFLTYFQNEAQLEKSRLLSDRFSAERPKGSFSTLEIQRTEQGDSAMYLCASSPPRLNNGYTFGSGTRLTVV.

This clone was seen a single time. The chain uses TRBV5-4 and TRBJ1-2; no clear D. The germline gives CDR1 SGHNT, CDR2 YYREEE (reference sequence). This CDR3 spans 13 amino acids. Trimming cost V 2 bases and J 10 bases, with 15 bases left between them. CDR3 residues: CASSFSGRDYYTF. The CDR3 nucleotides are TGTGCCAGCAGCTTTTCCGGACGGGATTACTACACCTTC.

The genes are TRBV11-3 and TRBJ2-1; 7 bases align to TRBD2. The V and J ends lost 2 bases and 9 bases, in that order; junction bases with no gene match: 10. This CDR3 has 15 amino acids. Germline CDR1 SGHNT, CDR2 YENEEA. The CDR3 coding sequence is TGTGCCAGCAGCTTAATCCCTCGCGGGAGAGGTGAGCAGTTCTTC. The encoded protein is CASSLIPRGRGEQFF.

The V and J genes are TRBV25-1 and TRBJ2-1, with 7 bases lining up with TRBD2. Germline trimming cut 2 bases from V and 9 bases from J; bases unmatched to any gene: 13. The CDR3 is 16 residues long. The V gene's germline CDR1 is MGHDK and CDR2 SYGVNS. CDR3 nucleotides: TGTGCCAGCAGTGAAATCGGGACGGGAGGATCCGGTGAGCAGTTCTTC. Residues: CASSEIGTGGSGEQFF.

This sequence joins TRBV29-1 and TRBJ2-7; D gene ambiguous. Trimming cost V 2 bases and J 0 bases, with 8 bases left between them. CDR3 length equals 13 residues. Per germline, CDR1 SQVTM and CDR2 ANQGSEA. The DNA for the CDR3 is TGCAGCGTTGAAACAGCCTCCTCCTACGAGCAGTACTTC. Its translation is CSVETASSYEQYF.

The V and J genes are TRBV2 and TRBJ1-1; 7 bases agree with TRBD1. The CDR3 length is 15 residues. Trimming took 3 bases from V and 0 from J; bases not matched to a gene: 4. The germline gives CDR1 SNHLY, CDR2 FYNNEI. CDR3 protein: CASSDEGQLNTEAFF. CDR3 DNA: TGTGCCAGCAGTGACGAGGGACAGTTGAACACTGAAGCTTTCTTT.

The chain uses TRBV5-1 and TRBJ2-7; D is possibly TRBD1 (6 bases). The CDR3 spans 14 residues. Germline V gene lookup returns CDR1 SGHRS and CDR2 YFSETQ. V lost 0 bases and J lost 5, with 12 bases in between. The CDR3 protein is CASSLGGPSNEQYF. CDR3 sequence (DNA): TGCGCCAGCAGCTTGGGGGGGCCGAGTAACGAGCAGTACTTC.

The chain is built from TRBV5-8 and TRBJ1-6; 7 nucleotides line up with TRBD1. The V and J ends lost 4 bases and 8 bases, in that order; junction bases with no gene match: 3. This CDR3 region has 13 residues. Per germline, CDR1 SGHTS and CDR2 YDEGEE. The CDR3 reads CASSRDRDSPLHF. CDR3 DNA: TGTGCCAGCAGCCGAGACAGGGATTCACCCCTCCACTTT. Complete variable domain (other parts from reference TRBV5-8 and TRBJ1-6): EAGVTQSPTHLIKTRGQQATLRCSPISGHTSVYWYQQALGLGLQFLLWYDEGEERNRGNFPPRFSGRQFPNYSSELNVNALELEDSALYLCASSRDRDSPLHFGNGTRLTVT.

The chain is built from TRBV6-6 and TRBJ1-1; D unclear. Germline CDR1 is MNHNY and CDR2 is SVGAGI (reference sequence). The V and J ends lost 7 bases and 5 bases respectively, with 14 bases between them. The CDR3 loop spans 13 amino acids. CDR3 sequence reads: CASMSQAGTEAFF. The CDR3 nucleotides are TGTGCCAGCATGTCGCAGGCGGGAACTGAAGCTTTCTTT.

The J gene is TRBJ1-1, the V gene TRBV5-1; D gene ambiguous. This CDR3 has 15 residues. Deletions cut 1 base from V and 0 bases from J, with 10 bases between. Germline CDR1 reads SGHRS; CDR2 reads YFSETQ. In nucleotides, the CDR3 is TGCGCCAGCAGCTTGACCCCGGAGTTGAACACTGAAGCTTTCTTT. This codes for CASSLTPELNTEAFF.

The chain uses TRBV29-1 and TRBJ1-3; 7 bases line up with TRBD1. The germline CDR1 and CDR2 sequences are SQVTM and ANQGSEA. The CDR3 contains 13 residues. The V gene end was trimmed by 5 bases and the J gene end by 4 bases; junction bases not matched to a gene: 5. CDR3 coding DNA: TGCAGCGTTCAGACAGGGAGAGGAAACACCATATATTTT. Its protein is CSVQTGRGNTIYF.

In nucleotides, the CDR3 is TGTGCCAGCAGTTACGGGACCGGGTACCAAGAGACCCAGTACTTC. It specifies CASSYGTGYQETQYF. The V gene is TRBV6-2 or TRBV6-3, the J gene TRBJ2-5; tentatively, D is TRBD1 or TRBD2 (5 bases each). Germline values: CDR1 MNHEY, CDR2 SVGEGT. The CDR3 is made up of 15 amino acids. Trimming left V 2 bases short and J 0 bases short, with 10 bases between.

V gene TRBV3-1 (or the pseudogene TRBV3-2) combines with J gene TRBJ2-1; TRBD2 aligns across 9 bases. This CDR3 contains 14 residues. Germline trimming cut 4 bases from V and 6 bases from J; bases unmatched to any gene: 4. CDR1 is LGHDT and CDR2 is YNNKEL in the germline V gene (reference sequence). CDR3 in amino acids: CASSPFSGSNEQFF. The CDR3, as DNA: TGTGCCAGCAGCCCCTTTAGCGGGAGCAATGAGCAGTTCTTC.

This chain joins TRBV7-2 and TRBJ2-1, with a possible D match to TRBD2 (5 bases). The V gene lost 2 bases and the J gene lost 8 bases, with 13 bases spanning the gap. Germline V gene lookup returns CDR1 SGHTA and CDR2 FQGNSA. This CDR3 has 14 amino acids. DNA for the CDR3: TGTGCCAGCAGCTTACGTGGGAGTAGCGATGAGCAGTTCTTC. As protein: CASSLRGSSDEQFF.

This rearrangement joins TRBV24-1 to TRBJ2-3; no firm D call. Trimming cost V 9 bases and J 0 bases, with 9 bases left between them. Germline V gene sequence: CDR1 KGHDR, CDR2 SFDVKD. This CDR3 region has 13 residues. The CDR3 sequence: CATEDFSTDTQYF. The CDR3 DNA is TGTGCCACCGAGGATTTTAGCACAGATACGCAGTATTTT.

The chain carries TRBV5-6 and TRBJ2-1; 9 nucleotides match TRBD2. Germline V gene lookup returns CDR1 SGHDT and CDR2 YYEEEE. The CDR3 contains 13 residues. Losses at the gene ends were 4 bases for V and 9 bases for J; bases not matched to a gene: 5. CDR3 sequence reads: CASSIAGVSEQFF. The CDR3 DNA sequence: TGTGCCAGCAGCATAGCGGGAGTAAGTGAGCAGTTCTTC.